This T cell receptor beta chain was obtained from a study of blood T cell repertoires in COVID-19. Whole-study context: Acute and convalescent COVID-19 samples came from the United States, Italy and Spain. T cells, B-cell-depleted T cells, or PBMCs supplied cDNA or gDNA.

The CDR3 is 14 residues long. Unmatched junction bases numbered 3, after V lost 8 bases and J lost 0 bases. In germline, CDR1 is SNHLY, CDR2 FYNNEI. Original data processing: Estimation of nucleated cell counts was performed using reference gene primer amplification. TCRdb's copy holds only in-frame clones and misses some; the assay was immunoSEQ multiplex PCR. Clonal size and the V and J genes are those of that table, whereas D and trimming came from the DNA. The profile shows some 120,000 clones, around four fifths of them singletons. This clonotype originated in a man in his sixties with acute or convalescent COVID-19. This chain connects TRBV2 to TRBJ2-3; 9 nucleotides line up with TRBD1. The sample was peripheral blood. CDR3 amino acids: CASGDRESTDTQYF. The CDR3 coding sequence is TGTGCCAGCGGGGACAGGGAAAGCACAGATACGCAGTATTTT.